This entry lists 27 T cell receptor beta chains sequenced from one sample in a study of shared clonotypes between healthy human individuals. Method: immunoSEQ multiplex PCR; TCRdb's copy keeps in-frame clones and lacks some. The table includes about half a million clones, approximately 77% detected once. The sequenced sample consisted of PBMCs. These receptors all stem from a woman in her 40s in good health. Some clones in this sample may be carry-over from other donors' samples.

This clone was counted between two and nine times. J is TRBJ2-1 and V is TRBV6-5; 10 bases map to TRBD1. Trimming removed 0 bases from V and 10 bases from J; junction bases left unmatched: 6. CDR3 length: 15 residues. The germline CDR1 and CDR2 sequences are MNHEY and SVGAGI. CDR3 residues: CASSYSGGTGVEQFF. DNA for the CDR3: TGTGCCAGCAGTTACTCGGGCGGGACAGGGGTCGAGCAGTTCTTC.

About this clone: The CDR3 end shows no conserved phenylalanine or tryptophan, and so a read error is likely. The chain employs TRBV2 and TRBJ1-2; D is unclear. Trimming removed 6 bases at V and 5 bases at J, with 13 bases between. In germline, CDR1 is SNHLY, CDR2 FYNNEI. CDR3 length equals 13 residues. CDR3 protein: CASRMPEPYGYTS. The CDR3 region has the DNA TGTGCCAGCAGGATGCCAGAACCTTATGGCTACACCTCC.

The chain combines TRBV7-9 with TRBJ1-5; 9 bases agree with TRBD1. Trimming took 5 bases from V and 14 from J; bases not matched to a gene: 7. Looked up from germline, CDR1 is SEHNR and CDR2 is FQNEAQ (reference sequence). The CDR3 length is 12 residues. CDR3 sequence reads: CASSRNGQGKHF. The CDR3 DNA reads as TGTGCCAGCAGCCGCAACGGACAGGGGAAGCATTTT.

Turning to this clone: With a much larger clone just one base away, this may be a read error. V usage is TRBV12-2 and J usage is TRBJ2-7. TRBV12-2 is a recognized pseudogene. The CDR3 length is 16 residues. The CDR3 sequence is CASRLKGFHGWVEQNF. The CDR3, as DNA: TGTGCAAGTCGCCTAAAGGGTTTCCACGGCTGGGTGGAGCAGAACTTC.

The chain couples TRBV10-3 to TRBJ2-7, with a weak D call TRBD1 (5 bases). The CDR3 has 15 residues. From germline, CDR1 is ENHRY and CDR2 SYGVKD. Trimming removed 4 bases at V and 1 base at J, with 14 bases between. The CDR3 sequence is CAISADREASYEQYF. The CDR3 DNA reads as TGTGCCATCAGTGCCGACAGAGAAGCGTCCTACGAGCAGTACTTC.

The J gene is TRBJ2-1, the V gene TRBV7-2; D possibly matches TRBD1 or TRBD2 (5 bases each). This CDR3 spans 16 amino acids. Trimming took off 5 bases at V and 0 bases at J, with 14 bases between the two ends. The germline V gene encodes CDR1 SGHTA and CDR2 FQGNSA. The CDR3 bases are TGTGCCAGCAGCCCCCCCGAAGGGACCTCCTACAATGAGCAGTTCTTC. Amino acid sequence: CASSPPEGTSYNEQFF.

A word on this clone: Different DNA sequences within this sample yield the same CDR3. The genes are TRBV9 and TRBJ1-4; D perhaps matches TRBD1 (5 bases). This CDR3 has 15 amino acids. Germline V gives CDR1 SGDLS, CDR2 YYNGEE. Trimming pared 0 bases from V and 3 bases from J, leaving 9 bases between. CDR3 residues: CASSVGRGANEKLFF. In DNA, the CDR3 is TGTGCCAGCAGCGTAGGTAGGGGAGCTAATGAAAAACTGTTTTTT.

The chain links TRBV27 to TRBJ1-1; D unclear. The CDR3 loop spans 15 amino acids. Trimming shortened V by 2 bases and J by 2 bases, and 12 bases separated the two germline ends. Germline V gene sequence: CDR1 MNHEY, CDR2 SMNVEV (reference sequence). The CDR3 sequence is CASSLTIGGNTEAFF. The CDR3 DNA reads TGTGCCAGCAGTTTAACTATCGGCGGAAACACTGAAGCTTTCTTT.

V usage is TRBV11-2 and J usage is TRBJ2-1; TRBD2 matches 14 bases. This CDR3 spans 15 amino acids. V lost 8 bases and J lost 7; bases outside the gene matches: 7. CDR1 is SGHAT and CDR2 is FQNNGV in the germline V gene. The chain's CDR3 is CASETTSGRGNEQFF. As DNA, the CDR3 is TGTGCCAGCGAGACGACTAGCGGGAGGGGGAATGAGCAGTTCTTC. Looking up the rest from reference TRBV11-2 and TRBJ2-1 gives the full variable domain: EAGVAQSPRYKIIEKRQSVAFWCNPISGHATLYWYQQILGQGPKLLIQFQNNGVVDDSQLPKDRFSAERLKGVDSTLKIQPAKLEDSAVYLCASETTSGRGNEQFFGPGTRLTVL.

This rearrangement joins TRBV4-2 to TRBJ2-6, with 7 positions matching TRBD2. The CDR3 has 17 amino acids. The germline CDR1 and CDR2 sequences are LGHNA and YNFKEQ. J was trimmed by 2 bases and V by 4 bases; bases with no gene match: 8. CDR3 DNA: TGTGCCAGCAGCCTCGCGTGGGCGGGGGCTGGGGCCAACGTCCTGACTTTC. Translating gives CASSLAWAGAGANVLTF.

The chain couples TRBV10-3 to TRBJ2-5, with D possibly called TRBD1 or TRBD2 (5 bases each). The germline gives CDR1 ENHRY, CDR2 SYGVKD. The CDR3 is 13 residues long. Trimming stripped 6 bases from V and 3 bases from J, with 11 bases between. The CDR3, as DNA: TGTGCCATCAGGTCCGGGACGGAAGAGACCCAGTACTTC. Translated, it gives CAIRSGTEETQYF.

The V and J genes are TRBV28 and TRBJ2-1; TRBD2 matches at 9 bases. The CDR3 loop spans 14 amino acids. Unmatched junction bases numbered 8, after V lost 1 base and J lost 13 bases. Per germline, CDR1 MDHEN and CDR2 SYDVKM. For the CDR3, the DNA is TGTGCCAGCAGTTTATTCTCGGCGGGAGGGCCTCAGTTCTTC. Translated, it gives CASSLFSAGGPQFF.

The gene calls are TRBV11-2 and TRBJ2-4; the match to TRBD1 covers 10 bases. CDR3 size: 13 residues. The germline V gene encodes CDR1 SGHAT and CDR2 FQNNGV. Unmatched junction bases numbered 5, after V lost 5 bases and J lost 10 bases. The CDR3 here is CASSAGQGQIQYF. DNA of the CDR3: TGTGCCAGCAGCGCGGGACAGGGGCAAATTCAGTACTTC.

The rearrangement joins TRBV11-2 to TRBJ2-7; no clear D gene. V was cut by 4 bases and J by 0 bases, with 13 bases left in between. CDR1 and CDR2 (germline): SGHAT, FQNNGV. The CDR3 loop spans 15 amino acids. CDR3 sequence reads: CASSSGFAPSYEQYF. CDR3 nucleotide sequence: TGTGCCAGCAGCTCCGGTTTTGCACCCTCCTACGAGCAGTACTTC.

V is TRBV5-8 and J is TRBJ1-1; D is unclear. This CDR3 has 13 amino acids. CDR1 and CDR2 (germline): SGHTS, YDEGEE. Trimming stripped 5 bases from V and 3 bases from J, with 11 bases between. CDR3 nucleotide sequence: TGTGCCAGCAGGACCGAAGTTGACACTGAAGCTTTCTTT. Translated: CASRTEVDTEAFF. The full variable domain, in which reference TRBV5-8 and TRBJ1-1 provide the parts outside the CDR3, is EAGVTQSPTHLIKTRGQQATLRCSPISGHTSVYWYQQALGLGLQFLLWYDEGEERNRGNFPPRFSGRQFPNYSSELNVNALELEDSALYLCASRTEVDTEAFFGQGTRLTVV.

V is TRBV7-8 and J is TRBJ1-2; D remains unclear. Trimming took 1 base from V and 6 from J, leaving 12 bases between them. The germline CDR1 and CDR2 sequences are SGHVS and FQNEAQ. The length of the CDR3 is 14 residues. The CDR3 loop reads CASSLDETSDGYTF. For the CDR3, the DNA is TGTGCCAGCAGCTTAGACGAGACTTCCGATGGCTACACCTTC.

The chain links TRBV4-2 to TRBJ2-7; D not resolved. With 5 bases removed from V and 4 bases from J, the gap between germline ends came to 12 bases. The germline V gene encodes CDR1 LGHNA and CDR2 YNFKEQ. The CDR3 runs 13 residues. The CDR3 coding sequence is TGTGCCAGCAGCTTGGACCTCGGATACGAGCAGTACTTC. Amino acids: CASSLDLGYEQYF.

As concerns this clone: With a much larger clone just one base away, this may be a read error. This chain links TRBV5-4 with TRBJ2-2; D ambiguous. The germline V gene encodes CDR1 SGHNT and CDR2 YYREEE (reference sequence). The CDR3 extends over 14 amino acids. Here the CDR3 reads CVSSRRATTGELFF. The CDR3 DNA reads as TGTGTCAGCAGCCGCCGGGCCACCACCGGGGAGCTGTTTTTT.

This clone was seen once. This sequence joins TRBV5-4 and TRBJ1-4; D is perhaps TRBD1 (6 bases). The germline V gene encodes CDR1 SGHNT and CDR2 YYREEE (reference sequence). V was shortened by 2 bases and J by 3 bases, with 11 bases between the two germline ends. The CDR3 is 15 amino acids. The CDR3 loop reads CASSFQGGSNEKLFF. CDR3 coding DNA: TGTGCCAGCAGCTTCCAAGGGGGTTCTAATGAAAAACTGTTTTTT.

This chain uses TRBV30 with TRBJ2-5, with a weak D call TRBD1 (5 bases). Judging by the DNA end, TRBJ2-7 fits better; the J call may be wrong. CDR1 and CDR2 from the germline V gene are GTSNPN and SVGIG (reference sequence). The CDR3 totals 11 residues. CDR3 coding DNA: TGTGCCTGGAGTCAAGGGGCCGAGCAGTACTTC. Its protein is CAWSQGAEQYF.

This rearrangement joins TRBV5-1 to TRBJ2-2, with D perhaps matching TRBD1 (5 bases). The CDR3 has 14 amino acids. Germline V gene lookup returns CDR1 SGHRS and CDR2 YFSETQ. V gave up 3 bases and J gave up 5 bases, with 11 bases separating them. In DNA form, the CDR3 reads TGCGCCAGCAGCTCTGACAGTACGACCGGGGAGCTGTTTTTT. Translated, it gives CASSSDSTTGELFF. Supplemented by reference TRBV5-1 and TRBJ2-2, the full variable domain reads KAGVTQTPRYLIKTRGQQVTLSCSPISGHRSVSWYQQTPGQGLQFLFEYFSETQRNKGNFPGRFSGRQFSNSRSEMNVSTLELGDSALYLCASSSDSTTGELFFGEGSRLTVL.

In the case of this clone: Other DNA sequences in the sample encode the same CDR3. The chain joins TRBV18 to TRBJ2-1, with D possibly TRBD2 on 6 matching bases. Trimming left V 0 bases short and J 8 bases short, with 8 bases between. The CDR3 is made up of 13 amino acids. CDR1 and CDR2 (germline): KGHSH, LQKENI. CDR3: CASSPPGGDEQFF. In DNA, the CDR3 is TGTGCCAGCTCACCACCGGGAGGAGATGAGCAGTTCTTC.

A remark on this clone: A far larger clone is just one base off, so this is likely a read error. This sample also contains other DNA sequences that code for the same CDR3. The rearrangement links TRBV6-4 to TRBJ2-1, with TRBD2 matching over 14 bases. CDR3 length: 16 residues. Germline lookup yields CDR1 MRHNA and CDR2 SNTAGT. The CDR3 loop reads CASSDGGTSGSDEQFF. The CDR3 nucleotides read TGCGCCAGCAGTGACGGGGGGACTAGCGGGAGCGATGAGCAGTTCTTC.

This chain links TRBV18 with TRBJ1-2; possible D gene TRBD1, 5 bases. Germline V gene lookup returns CDR1 KGHSH and CDR2 LQKENI. V lost 5 bases to trimming and J lost 4 bases, with 11 bases between them. The CDR3 runs 13 residues. CDR3 loop: CASSEGPGYGYTF. The DNA for the CDR3 is TGTGCCAGCTCAGAGGGGCCGGGCTATGGCTACACCTTC.

This rearrangement joins TRBV29-1 to TRBJ2-7; TRBD2 matches 9 bases. The CDR3 covers 15 residues. V lost 6 bases and J lost 4; bases outside the gene matches: 13. From germline, CDR1 is SQVTM and CDR2 ANQGSEA. DNA for the CDR3: TGCAGCGTGGGGCCTAGGCGGGAGGGCGGATACGAGCAGTACTTC. Encoded protein: CSVGPRREGGYEQYF.

V and J are TRBV5-1 and TRBJ2-7; 9 bases are a match to TRBD1. The CDR3 contains 14 residues. Germline CDR1 and CDR2: SGHRS and YFSETQ. Losses at the gene ends were 4 bases for V and 3 bases for J; bases not matched to a gene: 5. CDR3 protein: CASSAWDRDYEQYF. The CDR3 nucleotides read TGCGCCAGCAGCGCCTGGGACAGGGACTACGAGCAGTACTTC.

This chain joins TRBV6-5 and TRBJ2-7; D may match TRBD1 or TRBD2 (5 bases each). Trimming removed 2 bases at V and 7 bases at J, with 12 bases between. The germline CDR1 and CDR2 sequences are MNHEY and SVGAGI. The CDR3 is made up of 13 amino acids. The CDR3 loop is CASSYPGTAEQYF. The CDR3 nucleotides read TGTGCCAGCAGTTACCCTGGGACGGCAGAGCAGTACTTC.